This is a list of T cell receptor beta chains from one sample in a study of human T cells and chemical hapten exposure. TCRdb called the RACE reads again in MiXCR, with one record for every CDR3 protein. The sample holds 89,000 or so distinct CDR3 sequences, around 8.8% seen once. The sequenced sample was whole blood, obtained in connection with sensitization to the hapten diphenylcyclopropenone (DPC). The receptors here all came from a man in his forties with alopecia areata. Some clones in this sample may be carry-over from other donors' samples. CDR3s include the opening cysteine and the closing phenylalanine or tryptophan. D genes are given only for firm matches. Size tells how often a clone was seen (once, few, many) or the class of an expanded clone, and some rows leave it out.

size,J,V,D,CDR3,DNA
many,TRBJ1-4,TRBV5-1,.,CASSLGGEKLFF,TGCGCCAGCAGCTTGGGAGGCGAAAAACTGTTTTTT
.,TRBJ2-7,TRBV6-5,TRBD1,CASSYAGTDEQYF,TGTGCCAGCAGTTACGCAGGGACAGACGAGCAGTACTTC
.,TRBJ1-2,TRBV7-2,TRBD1,CASSPADRAGRGYTF,TGTGCCAGCAGCCCTGCGGACAGGGCGGGAAGAGGCTACACCTTC
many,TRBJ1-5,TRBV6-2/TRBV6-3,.,CASTRGGQPQHF,TGTGCCAGCACCAGGGGCGGCCAGCCCCAGCATTTT
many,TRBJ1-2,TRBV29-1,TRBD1,CSGGDRRYGYTF,TGCAGCGGGGGGGACAGGCGCTATGGCTACACCTTC
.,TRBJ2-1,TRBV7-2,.,CASSLGRGYEQFF,TGTGCCAGCAGCCTCGGTCGGGGGTATGAGCAGTTCTTC
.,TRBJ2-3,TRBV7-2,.,CASSLAPGLLSKASTDTQYF,TGTGCCAGCAGCTTAGCACCTGGGCTCCTATCAAAAGCTAGCACAGATACGCAGTATTTT
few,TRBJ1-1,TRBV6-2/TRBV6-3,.,CASSSVMGRQAFF,TGTGCCAGCAGTTCAGTCATGGGACGTCAAGCTTTCTTT
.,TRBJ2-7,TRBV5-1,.,CASSVGLTYEQYF,TGCGCCAGCAGCGTGGGACTTACCTACGAGCAGTACTTC
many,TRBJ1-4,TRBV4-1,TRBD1,CASSQIQGHLDEKLFF,TGCGCCAGCAGCCAGATACAGGGGCATCTTGACGAAAAACTGTTTTTT
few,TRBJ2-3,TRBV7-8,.,CASSQGLGGNTQYF,TGTGCCAGCAGCCAAGGCCTGGGGGGAAATACGCAGTATTTT
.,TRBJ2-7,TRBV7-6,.,CASSTSHVGSYEQYF,TGTGCCAGCAGCACCTCGCACGTGGGGTCCTACGAGCAGTACTTC
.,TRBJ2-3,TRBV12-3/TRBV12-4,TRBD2,CASSTSGRRTDTQYF,TGTGCCAGCAGCACTAGCGGGAGGCGCACAGATACGCAGTATTTT
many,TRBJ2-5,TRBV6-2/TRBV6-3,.,CASSLVPFVETQYF,TGTGCCAGCAGTCTAGTCCCGTTTGTGGAGACCCAGTACTTC
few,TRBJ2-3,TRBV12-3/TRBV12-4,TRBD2,CASSLVGAGVEADTQYF,TGTGCCAGCAGTTTAGTCGGTGCGGGAGTGGAGGCAGATACGCAGTATTTT
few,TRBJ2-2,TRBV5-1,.,CASSLRRNNANTGELFF,TGCGCCAGCAGCTTGAGGAGGAATAACGCGAACACCGGGGAGCTGTTTTTT
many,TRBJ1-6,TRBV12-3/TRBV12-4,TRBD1,CASKGTGGYNSPLHF,TGTGCCAGCAAAGGGACAGGGGGCTATAATTCACCCCTCCACTTT
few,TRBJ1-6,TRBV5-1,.,CASSYDNSPLHF,TGCGCCAGCAGCTACGACAATTCACCCCTCCACTTT
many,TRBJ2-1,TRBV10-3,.,CAISGDQTVGGNEQFF,TGTGCCATCAGTGGGGATCAGACGGTTGGGGGAAATGAGCAGTTCTTC
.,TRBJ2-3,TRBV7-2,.,CASSSAGRPTTREDTQYF,TGTGCCAGCAGCTCCGCAGGAAGGCCTACCACCCGGGAAGATACGCAGTATTTT
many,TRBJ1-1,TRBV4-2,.,CASTQTGANTEAFF,TGTGCCAGCACCCAGACAGGAGCAAACACTGAAGCTTTCTTT
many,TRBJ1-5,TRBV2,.,CASSGVDRSQPQHF,TGTGCCAGCAGTGGAGTTGACAGGTCCCAGCCCCAGCATTTT
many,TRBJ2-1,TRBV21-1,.,CASSKEASSRGQFF,TGTGCCAGCAGCAAAGAGGCCAGTTCAAGGGGTCAGTTCTTC
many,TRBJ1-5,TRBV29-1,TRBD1,CSVAGQGPNQPQHF,TGCAGCGTTGCGGGACAGGGCCCTAATCAGCCCCAGCATTTT
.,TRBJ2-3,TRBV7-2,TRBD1,CATAGGGGTDTQYF,TGTGCCACCGCAGGGGGTGGAGGCACAGATACGCAGTATTTT
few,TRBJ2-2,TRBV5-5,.,CASNLRVNGELFF,TGTGCCAGCAACCTCAGGGTGAACGGGGAGCTGTTTTTT
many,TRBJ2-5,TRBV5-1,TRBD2,CASTFGGRMETQYF,TGCGCCAGCACGTTCGGCGGGAGGATGGAGACCCAGTACTTC
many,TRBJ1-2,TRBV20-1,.,CSARFPGRYGYTF,TGCAGTGCTAGGTTTCCAGGGCGATATGGCTACACCTTC